This paragraph reports one TCR beta chain. Assay: immunoSEQ multiplex PCR; the TCRdb copy retains only in-frame clones and omits some. The sample consists of about 66,000 clones, about 81% of them appearing once. The sample belongs to a study of OX40 agonist ivuxolimab in advanced cancers. Trimming left V 2 bases short and J 1 base short, with 5 bases between. CDR3 size: 13 residues. Germline V gene sequence: CDR1 SGHTA, CDR2 FQGTGA. The source material was CD4+ or CD8+ T cells sorted from blood, sampled in a trial of the OX40 agonist ivuxolimab. The chain has TRBV7-3 and TRBJ1-1; unclear D gene. This TCR was sampled from an adult with an advanced solid tumor such as melanoma, head and neck, liver or kidney cancer. The CDR3 is CASSLSANTEAFF. CDR3 DNA sequence: TGTGCCAGCAGCTTATCTGCGAACACTGAAGCTTTCTTT.